This T cell receptor (beta chain) was recovered during a study of CD4 T cells in lung cancer (dated by TCRdb to the late 2010s). For the wider study: In the study, blood T cells from NSCLC patients were screened for responses to candidate mutation-encoded neoepitopes, and neoantigen-specific CD4+ T-cell clones and TCRs were isolated. Treatments the patients had received before donating blood included platinum chemotherapy, and some of the patients were given nivolumab or pembrolizumab. Aged 60 to 69 when blood was donated, the resected patients, most of whom were former smokers, had either lung adenocarcinoma or squamous cell carcinoma. The frequency of neoantigen-specific clonotypes in tumor resections, non-adjacent lung and cultured T-cell products was tracked by TCRB deep sequencing.

The CDR3 runs 14 amino acids, cysteine and phenylalanine included. Only the CDR3 DNA is retained, 42 bases long and in frame from the first base. CDR1 and CDR2 are read off the germline V gene (reference sequence) as MNHEY and SMNVEV. V is shortened by 4 bases, J by 2 bases, and the region joining them spans 11 bases. Libraries came from the immunoSEQ multiplex PCR assay. DNA was isolated with Qiagen DNeasy or QIAamp micro DNA kits and TCRB sequenced with the Adaptive Biotechnology human TCRB sequencing kit. Sequencing of TCRB libraries was performed on an Illumina MiSeq. The paper's processing steps were these. TCRB sequence data were analyzed using the kit provider's software, and tumor enrichment of clonotype templates was assessed with Fisher's exact test. TCRdb took this table from immuneACCESS and kept in-frame rearrangements with V and J called. Such tables lack part of the clones; where checked against another copy, unresolved V genes explain under half of the gap, and the rest is unexplained. V and J calls and clone size come straight from that table; D and trimming were deduced from the DNA. Present in this sample are under 2,000 clones, 55% to 75% of which were seen just once. The ten biggest clones cover 5.8% of the sample.

PBMCs were stimulated for around 2 weeks with mutant 27-mer peptides plus IL21, IL7, IL15 and IL2 and were then restimulated with peptide-pulsed autologous B cells. Live IFNgamma-secreting T cells were sorted by cytokine capture on a FACS Aria2 after restimulation with peptide-pulsed B cells. Sorted cells were expanded at limiting dilution, about 3 or 10 cells per well, with irradiated allogeneic PBMCs, phytohemagglutinin and IL2 for roughly 14 to 21 days. The patients provided peripheral blood samples or leukapheresis products. Antigen specificity of expanded lines was screened by IFNgamma ELISA against autologous B cells pulsed with mutant peptides. On this clone: Its antigen specificity is not known. No base quality values were provided; no much bigger clone lies one nucleotide off.

Findings and caveats that apply to the study as a whole: Some blood-derived responses might be explained by in vitro priming of naive T cells or cross-reactivity rather than by memory responses to the cancer. Nonspecific IFNgamma producers of unknown purity were included among IFNgamma-sorted cells, so expanded lines were found to range from monoclonal to oligoclonal.

The sample was a CD4+ T cell line or clone grown in culture. The sequence came from a woman aged 60 to 75 with non-small cell lung cancer. Some clones in this sample may be carry-over from other donors' samples. This chain joins TRBV27 to TRBJ1-1; the D gene remains uncertain. The DNA is TGTGCCAGCAGTTACTCCTTTTTAAACACTGAAGCTTTCTTT. This encodes CASSYSFLNTEAFF.